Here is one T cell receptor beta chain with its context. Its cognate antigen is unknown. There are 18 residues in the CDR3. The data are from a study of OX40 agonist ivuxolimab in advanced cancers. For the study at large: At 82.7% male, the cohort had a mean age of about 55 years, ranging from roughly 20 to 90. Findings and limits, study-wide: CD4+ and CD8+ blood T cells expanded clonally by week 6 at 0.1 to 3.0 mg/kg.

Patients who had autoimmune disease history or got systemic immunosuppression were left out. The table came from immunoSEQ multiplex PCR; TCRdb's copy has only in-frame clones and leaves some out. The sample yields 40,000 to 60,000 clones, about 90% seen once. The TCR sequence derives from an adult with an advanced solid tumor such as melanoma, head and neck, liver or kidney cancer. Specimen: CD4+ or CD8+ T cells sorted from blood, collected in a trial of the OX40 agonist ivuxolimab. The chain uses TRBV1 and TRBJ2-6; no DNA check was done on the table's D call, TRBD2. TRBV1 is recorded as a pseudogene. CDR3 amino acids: CTSSIPSLCKIRANVLTF. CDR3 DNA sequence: TGCACCAGCAGTATCCCGAGTTTGTGCAAAATTCGGGCCAACGTCCTGACTTTC.